Listed below are T cell receptor beta chains from one sample, sequenced in a study of CXCR3-negative and CXCR3-positive naive CD8 T cells. Following a re-call of the 5' RACE reads, TCRdb has one entry per CDR3 protein and lacks DNA. Its table records 92,000 or so distinct CDR3 sequences. Sequenced input: naive CXCR3- CD8+ T cells from blood. These receptor sequences come from a human donor in good health. Some clones in this sample may be carry-over from other donors' samples. CDR3s include the opening cysteine and the closing phenylalanine or tryptophan. Each record gives: J gene, V gene, CDR3 protein.

>TRBJ2-2|TRBV12-3/TRBV12-4
CASSFEGNTGELFF
>TRBJ1-4|TRBV29-1
CSVESGIGEKLFF
>TRBJ2-1|TRBV29-1
CSVDLRGEQFF
>TRBJ2-1|TRBV5-1
CASSLEFHNEQFF
>TRBJ2-3|TRBV20-1
CSATLTRTSGTVTDTQYF
>TRBJ1-1|TRBV24-1
CATSDAESTEAFF
>TRBJ2-5|TRBV9
CASSVTGGLAGDLQETQYF
>TRBJ2-1|TRBV29-1
CSVEGGTSGSSYNEQFF
>TRBJ2-7|TRBV19
CASSTDSYEQYF
>TRBJ2-5|TRBV20-1
CSASSEETQYF
>TRBJ2-7|TRBV5-4
CASSLEAREGQEQYF
>TRBJ2-7|TRBV29-1
CSVLRVEEVYEQYF
>TRBJ1-1|TRBV5-6
CASSLQGSEAFF
>TRBJ2-2|TRBV15
CATSYGNTGELFF
>TRBJ2-6|TRBV27
CASSSTQGRSGANVLTF
>TRBJ1-1|TRBV7-9
CASSLVGQGRTEAFF
>TRBJ1-2|TRBV5-1
CASSLGDRGRDYGYTF
>TRBJ2-5|TRBV6-5
CASRPILRDSYQETQYF
>TRBJ1-1|TRBV9
CASSVSADLTGGAEAFF
>TRBJ2-3|TRBV28
CASSLDGTMSTDTQYF
>TRBJ1-2|TRBV7-2
CASSLVSGQGATDVSPWGYTF
>TRBJ1-1|TRBV5-1
CASSLGGRTEAFF
>TRBJ1-5|TRBV29-1
CSASGTDNQPQHF
>TRBJ2-1|TRBV27
CASLSGLAGAPNEQFF
>TRBJ1-1|TRBV9
CASSGRATQAFF
>TRBJ2-7|TRBV20-1
CSARDNSYNSYEQYF
>TRBJ2-2|TRBV7-9
CASSAPPGQGGPGAAGELFF
>TRBJ2-7|TRBV29-1
CSVEAGGNEQYF
>TRBJ2-1|TRBV7-9
CASSLEVTPSYNEQFF
>TRBJ2-7|TRBV20-1
CSARSLASSYEQYF
>TRBJ2-7|TRBV29-1
CSVEGEGLAGAYEQYF
>TRBJ1-5|TRBV19
CATWGDYADGGNQPQHF
>TRBJ2-1|TRBV29-1
CSVEWLAGEKEAGASNEQFF
>TRBJ1-2|TRBV6-2/TRBV6-3
CASSYRTGLNYGYTF
>TRBJ1-6|TRBV19
CASSIRGQTNSPLHF
>TRBJ2-7|TRBV7-2
CASSLAGSSTYEQYF
>TRBJ2-1|TRBV6-2/TRBV6-3
CASTPDGKGFYNEQFF
>TRBJ2-1|TRBV5-1
CASMPGLADNEQFF
>TRBJ2-7|TRBV29-1
CSVRTGVSYEQYF
>TRBJ2-1|TRBV7-9
CASSWTETYNEQFF
>TRBJ1-1|TRBV25-1
CASSERAEAFF
>TRBJ1-1|TRBV6-2/TRBV6-3
CASSTTGEAFF
>TRBJ2-1|TRBV7-3
CASSPDFGYPLYNEQFF
>TRBJ1-4|TRBV9
CASSVDGGGKLFF
>TRBJ1-1|TRBV29-1
CSVKGTGGMNTEAFF
>TRBJ1-3|TRBV12-3/TRBV12-4
CASSFAQSGNTIYF
>TRBJ2-2|TRBV6-4
CASSVAGSTGELFF
>TRBJ2-7|TRBV15
CATSPRRGGPSYEQYF
>TRBJ2-7|TRBV6-5
CASRASYEQYF
>TRBJ1-2|TRBV6-4
CASSDGQHYGYTF
>TRBJ2-1|TRBV19
CASSIGSGIYNEQFF
>TRBJ2-5|TRBV7-6
CASSRFAGGRPGETQYF
>TRBJ2-4|TRBV6-5
CASSLPGENIQYF
>TRBJ1-1|TRBV5-1
CASSSPGGLAEAFF
>TRBJ2-7|TRBV9
CASSGGTPSYEQYF